These 5 T cell receptor beta chains originate from one sample sequenced in a study of cytomegalovirus exposure and HLA in healthy donors. With 60 Vbeta and 13 Jbeta primers, the PCR was carried out. Produced via immunoSEQ multiplex PCR; TCRdb's table is partial and in-frame only. The repertoire table contains fewer than 30,000 clones. Input material: PBMCs. These TCRs come from a man aged 25 to 45 in good health and CMV-seronegative.

This chain joins TRBV7-5 and TRBJ1-2; the D call in the table, TRBD1, was not verified against the DNA. TRBV7-5 is a pseudogene locus. There are 15 residues in the CDR3. The CDR3 region is CARSLRQGKDYGYTF. In DNA, the CDR3 is TGTGCCAGAAGCCTACGACAGGGTAAAGACTATGGCTACACCTTC.

As concerns this clone: Compared with germline, one end of the junction differs, possibly owing to a read error. V gene TRBV2 combines with J gene TRBJ1-3, with 7 bases fitting TRBD1. Germline V gives CDR1 SNHLY, CDR2 FYNNEI. The CDR3 consists of 16 residues. The CDR3 nucleotides read TGTGTCAGCAGAAAAGGGGTAGAGACAGGGGGAAACACCATATATTTT. Translating gives CVSRKGVETGGNTIYF. Full variable domain (rest looked up from reference TRBV2 and TRBJ1-3): EPEVTQTPSHQVTQMGQEVILRCVPISNHLYFYWYRQILGQKVEFLVSFYNNEISEKSEIFDDQFSVERPDGSNFTLKIRSTKLEDSAMYFCVSRKGVETGGNTIYFGEGSWLTVV.

Notes on this clone: Sequence at one end of the junction differs from germline and may be a read error. V usage is TRBV11-2 and J usage is TRBJ2-5; TRBD1 aligns across 9 bases. This CDR3 comprises 13 residues. Per germline, CDR1 SGHAT and CDR2 FQNNGV. CDR3 amino acids: CASSLGGTGSLNF. The CDR3 nucleotides read TGTGCCAGCAGCTTGGGGGGGACAGGGAGTCTGAACTTC.

The gene calls are TRBV29-1 and TRBJ1-3, with D perhaps matching TRBD1 (5 bases). V was cut by 6 bases and J by 0 bases, with 9 bases left in between. This CDR3 is built from 13 residues. CDR1 and CDR2 from the germline V gene are SQVTM and ANQGSEA. CDR3 region: CSVTELSGNTIYF. The DNA for the CDR3 is TGCAGCGTGACAGAGCTCTCTGGAAACACCATATATTTT.

The chain is built from TRBV27 and TRBJ1-5; no clear D. CDR1 is MNHEY and CDR2 is SMNVEV in the germline V gene (reference sequence). With 2 bases removed from V and 5 bases from J, the gap between germline ends came to 10 bases. The CDR3 length is 14 residues. The CDR3 sequence: CASSLTENHQPQHF. Written as DNA, the CDR3 is TGTGCCAGCAGTTTAACGGAGAACCATCAGCCCCAGCATTTT.